The 7 T cell receptor beta chains below come from one sample, sequenced in a study of monozygotic twins with inflammatory bowel disease. For each CDR3 protein, TCRdb gives one entry from its re-call of the 5' RACE reads, without DNA. The sample's table shows about 150,000 distinct CDR3 sequences. Sequenced material: blood. These receptors were obtained from a human donor with ulcerative colitis or Crohn's disease, or a healthy co-twin of an affected twin (not recorded which).

The rearrangement joins TRBV20-1 to TRBJ1-5; checking the TCRdb D call of TRBD1 is not possible without DNA. The CDR3 is made up of 15 amino acids. Germline CDR1 DFQATT, CDR2 SNEGSKA (reference sequence). CDR3 loop: CSARVGTGMDQPQHF.

The chain joins TRBV24-1 to TRBJ2-2; TCRdb's D call, TRBD1, is unchecked because there is no DNA. The V gene's germline CDR1 is KGHDR and CDR2 SFDVKD. The CDR3 runs 17 residues. The CDR3 is CATSDPPGTPNTGELFF.

The chain carries TRBV7-9 and TRBJ2-3; no DNA is available, so the TRBD1 call from TCRdb remains unchecked. This CDR3 comprises 14 residues. Germline CDR1 is SEHNR and CDR2 is FQNEAQ (reference sequence). CDR3 protein: CASSLTPQADTQYF.

The chain carries TRBV28 and TRBJ1-5; with no DNA, the TCRdb D assignment of TRBD1 cannot be verified. Germline CDR1 MDHEN, CDR2 SYDVKM. This CDR3 comprises 14 residues. The CDR3 region is CASPRQGRNQPQHF.

V and J are TRBV7-8 and TRBJ1-5; no DNA is available, so the TRBD1 call from TCRdb remains unchecked. From germline, CDR1 is SGHVS and CDR2 FQNEAQ. CDR3 size: 13 residues. CDR3 region: CASSRQSNQPQHF.

This sequence joins TRBV7-7 and TRBJ2-5. CDR1 is SSHAT and CDR2 is FNYEAQ in the germline V gene (reference sequence). The CDR3 has 13 residues. The CDR3 is CASSLEVQETQYF.

J is TRBJ1-1 and V is TRBV5-6; TCRdb lists TRBD1, though no DNA is available to test this call. The germline V gene encodes CDR1 SGHDT and CDR2 YYEEEE. This CDR3 has 16 amino acids. CDR3 amino acids: CAGSLVGGRRYTEAFF.